Following are 11 T cell receptor beta chains from one sample sequenced in a study of CD8+ T cells in alopecia areata. RNA extraction and reverse transcription yielded cDNA as sequencing template. Data came from immunoSEQ multiplex PCR; TCRdb stores just in-frame clones and leaves some out. This table has approximately 150,000 clones, about three fifths appearing once. The sample comprised CD4+ T cells sorted from blood. The source is a human donor in good health.

J is TRBJ2-5 and V is TRBV11-2; no clear D gene. Trimming removed 1 base from V and 4 bases from J, with 13 bases in between. Germline V gene sequence: CDR1 SGHAT, CDR2 FQNNGV. CDR3 size: 15 residues. CDR3 residues: CASSLVPLSGETQYF. In nucleotides, the CDR3 is TGTGCCAGCAGCTTAGTCCCCCTCTCGGGAGAGACCCAGTACTTC.

V usage is TRBV29-1 and J usage is TRBJ2-5; the D gene is possibly TRBD1 (6 bases). Germline V gene data show CDR1 as SQVTM and CDR2 as ANQGSEA. The CDR3 runs to 12 residues. V was shortened by 6 bases and J by 5 bases, with 13 bases between the two germline ends. CDR3 coding DNA: TGCAGCGTGAACCAGGGGAAGGAGACCCAGTACTTC. It yields the protein CSVNQGKETQYF.

The rearrangement links TRBV28 to TRBJ2-3, with TRBD2 identical over 7 bases. V trimming: 5 bases; J trimming: 2 bases; junction bases outside the gene matches: 4. CDR3 length: 14 amino acids. CDR1 MDHEN and CDR2 SYDVKM come from the germline V gene. CDR3 amino acids: CASSPGRFTDTQYF. CDR3 DNA: TGTGCCAGCAGTCCCGGGAGGTTCACAGATACGCAGTATTTT.

The chain is built from TRBV6-5 and TRBJ2-5; D unresolved. Germline lookup yields CDR1 MNHEY and CDR2 SVGAGI. Trimming removed 4 bases at V and 7 bases at J, with 16 bases between. The CDR3 runs 14 residues. The CDR3 loop reads CASSSKTPDGTQYF. The CDR3 bases are TGTGCCAGCAGTTCGAAAACTCCGGACGGGACCCAGTACTTC.

The chain couples TRBV30 to TRBJ1-5; 7 bases fit TRBD1. The CDR3 is 14 residues long. Trimming removed 0 bases from V and 4 bases from J; junction bases left unmatched: 3. Germline values: CDR1 GTSNPN, CDR2 SVGIG (reference sequence). CDR3: CAWSVSGGNQPQHF. CDR3 nucleotide sequence: TGTGCCTGGAGTGTTTCAGGGGGAAATCAGCCCCAGCATTTT.

This clone was counted only a few times. The chain has TRBV29-1 and TRBJ2-6; no clear D. This CDR3 has 13 residues. CDR1 is SQVTM, CDR2 ANQGSEA, per germline. V gave up 4 bases and J gave up 0 bases, with 4 bases separating them. The DNA for the CDR3 is TGCAGCGTTGGGATCTCTGGGGCCAACGTCCTGACTTTC. Protein: CSVGISGANVLTF.

The chain joins TRBV19 to TRBJ2-1; 7 bases fit TRBD1. This CDR3 is built from 13 residues. Germline values: CDR1 LNHDA, CDR2 SQIVND (reference sequence). Germline trimming cut 7 bases from V and 6 bases from J; bases unmatched to any gene: 6. CDR3 sequence (DNA): TGTGCCAGTAAAGGACAGGTTTTCAATGAGCAGTTCTTC. Translated, it gives CASKGQVFNEQFF.

The V call is TRBV5-1, the J call TRBJ2-7; D unresolved. V was shortened by 4 bases and J by 8 bases, with 10 bases between the two germline ends. The germline V gene encodes CDR1 SGHRS and CDR2 YFSETQ. The CDR3 sequence is 11 residues long. In nucleotides, the CDR3 is TGCGCCAGCAGCGTTCCGGGTAAGCAGTACTTC. It yields the protein CASSVPGKQYF.

The chain carries TRBV11-1 and TRBJ2-2; D not certain. Germline CDR1 is SGHAT and CDR2 is FQDESV (reference sequence). The V and J ends lost 6 bases and 6 bases respectively, with 20 bases between them. CDR3 length: 16 residues. The CDR3, as DNA: TGTGCCAGCAGTCCCCGCATCTGGAGCTACCCCGGGGAGCTGTTTTTT. Protein product: CASSPRIWSYPGELFF.

This chain links TRBV5-4 with TRBJ2-1; the D call may be TRBD1 or TRBD2 (5 bases each). CDR1 and CDR2 from the germline V gene are SGHNT and YYREEE (reference sequence). The CDR3 loop spans 15 amino acids. Trimming took 3 bases from V and 6 from J, leaving 16 bases between them. CDR3: CASSSGPVKANEQFF. The CDR3 DNA sequence: TGTGCCAGCAGCTCGGGACCCGTCAAAGCCAATGAGCAGTTCTTC.

The gene calls are TRBV29-1 and TRBJ2-4, with D perhaps matching TRBD2 (6 bases). In germline, CDR1 is SQVTM, CDR2 ANQGSEA. This CDR3 is 13 amino acids long. Trimming removed 6 bases at V and 8 bases at J, with 17 bases between. DNA of the CDR3: TGCAGCGTGGGGGGACGTCTTGGGGACATTCAGTACTTC. It yields the protein CSVGGRLGDIQYF. Combining the CDR3 with reference TRBV29-1 and TRBJ2-4 gives the whole variable domain SAVISQKPSRDICQRGTSLTIQCQVDSQVTMMFWYRQQPGQSLTLIATANQGSEATYESGFVIDKFPISRPNLTFSTLTVSNMSPEDSSIYLCSVGGRLGDIQYFGAGTRLSVL.